This T cell receptor beta chain was sequenced during a study of CD8 T cells in Susac syndrome. V was trimmed by 6 bases and J by 6 bases, leaving 17 bases between them. Germline V lookup: CDR1 MNHEY, CDR2 SVGEGT. The CDR3 runs to 14 residues. Study outcomes and limitations: It was acknowledged in the study that the number of individuals who were included in its TCR sequencing and HLA analysis was relatively small.

After extraction with the RNeasy kit, 0.5 to 1 ug of the RNA was reverse transcribed using random hexamers. The authors amplified TCR beta CDR3 across 54 Vbeta and 13 Jbeta using immunoSEQ multiplex PCR. TCRdb reanalysed the immunoSEQ multiplex PCR reads using MiXCR and keeps one entry per CDR3 protein. The table includes 100,000 to 150,000 distinct CDR3 sequences, 90% to 95% detected once. The CD8+ and CD4+ T cells were isolated magnetically using a negative isolation approach, whereas the TEMRA cells were enriched by FACS. Turning to this clonotype: Its specificity is not known.

This TCR was recovered from a human donor in good health. The sequenced material came from CD4+ T cells from PBMCs. This chain uses TRBV6-2 or TRBV6-3 with TRBJ1-2; possibly TRBD1 for D (6 bases). The DNA of the CDR3 is TGTGCCAGCAGAAGGACAGCGGATAGGGATGGCTACACCTTC. As protein: CASRRTADRDGYTF.